This passage covers 7 T cell receptor beta chains from one sample sequenced in a study of T cells after yellow fever vaccination. Via MiXCR, TCRdb re-called the 5' RACE reads, giving one row per CDR3 protein. The sample records roughly 150,000 distinct CDR3 sequences, 7.7% being singletons. The specimen comprised CD4+ T cells sorted from PBMCs, sampled 5 days after the yellow fever booster vaccination. Receptors were obtained from a man aged 25 to 40 who received the YFV17D yellow fever vaccine.

This clonotype has a handful of counts. This sequence joins TRBV10-3 and TRBJ2-2, with unresolved D. Germline V gene lookup returns CDR1 ENHRY and CDR2 SYGVKD. This CDR3 spans 12 amino acids. V was trimmed by 0 bases and J by 6 bases, leaving 2 bases between them. This chain's CDR3 is CAISESAGELFF. CDR3 nucleotides: TGTGCCATCAGTGAGTCGGCCGGGGAGCTGTTTTTT.

The table lists this clonotype with many counts. The chain has TRBV28 and TRBJ2-1, with 7 bases that match TRBD1. J was trimmed by 11 bases and V by 6 bases; bases with no gene match: 10. Germline V gene data show CDR1 as MDHEN and CDR2 as SYDVKM. The CDR3 runs to 13 residues. Here the CDR3 DNA reads TGTGCCAGCAGCAACGGACAGGCCTTACAGCAGTTCTTC. Protein: CASSNGQALQQFF.

V usage is TRBV20-1 and J usage is TRBJ2-1; maybe TRBD2 (6 bases). Germline assignment: CDR1 DFQATT and CDR2 SNEGSKA (reference sequence). The ends were cut back, 3 bases at V and 4 bases at J, with 13 bases in the middle. The CDR3 runs 14 residues. CDR3 in DNA: TGCAGTGCTAGGACCGGGAGACCTTACAATGAGCAGTTCTTC. This codes for CSARTGRPYNEQFF.

Concerning this clonotype: This sequence may be a read error, since a much larger clone differs from it by one base. The genes are TRBV20-1 and TRBJ2-3; maybe TRBD1 (5 bases). CDR1 is DFQATT, CDR2 SNEGSKA, per germline (reference sequence). CDR3 length equals 14 residues. CDR3 DNA sequence: TGCAGTGCTAGATTAGGGGTTCGCACAGATGCGCAGTATTTT. Encoded protein: CSARLGVRTDAQYF.

Ten or more counts support this clonotype. The chain combines TRBV29-1 with TRBJ2-7, with 9 positions matching TRBD1. Germline-derived CDR1 and CDR2 are SQVTM and ANQGSEA. With 3 bases clipped from V and 3 bases from J, the junction kept 3 bases outside the gene matches. This CDR3 has 13 amino acids. CDR3 residues: CSVDLGQGYEQYF. The CDR3 region has the DNA TGCAGCGTTGATCTGGGACAGGGCTACGAGCAGTACTTC.

This clonotype was recorded at least ten times. The chain combines TRBV6-6 with TRBJ2-7, with D uncertain. V was shortened by 2 bases and J by 7 bases, with 6 bases between the two germline ends. CDR3 length equals 11 residues. From germline, CDR1 is MNHNY and CDR2 SVGAGI (reference sequence). The CDR3 here is CASSYEEEQYF. CDR3 DNA sequence: TGTGCCAGCAGTTACGAAGAGGAGCAGTACTTC.

V and J are TRBV14 and TRBJ1-2; no clear D. V dropped 0 bases and J dropped 2 bases, with 4 bases sitting between them. Looked up from germline, CDR1 is SGHDN and CDR2 is FVKESK. CDR3 size: 13 residues. The CDR3 here is CASSQDLNYGYTF. In DNA form, the CDR3 reads TGTGCCAGCAGCCAAGATTTGAACTATGGCTACACCTTC.